This is a list of T cell receptor beta chains from one sample in a study of cytomegalovirus exposure and HLA in healthy donors. TCRdb keeps only in-frame clones here, not all; method: immunoSEQ multiplex PCR. The table lists 75,000 to 95,000 clones, about 77% of them singletons, with 4.4% in the top ten. The sequenced material came from PBMCs. These receptors were obtained from a male donor in good health and CMV-seropositive. The CDR3 runs from the conserved cysteine through the conserved F or W. D genes are given only for firm matches. For some rows the clone size is stated as once, few or many, or as a class when expanded; others skip it.

v_gene: TRBV29-1
d_gene: .
abundance: .
j_gene: TRBJ2-2
CDR3aa: CSVRGENTGELFF
CDR3nt: TGCAGCGTTCGCGGGGAGAACACCGGGGAGCTGTTTTTT

v_gene: TRBV9
d_gene: TRBD1
abundance: .
j_gene: TRBJ1-2
CDR3aa: CASSVDRGFYGYTF
CDR3nt: TGTGCCAGCAGCGTAGACAGGGGGTTCTATGGCTACACCTTC

v_gene: TRBV15
d_gene: TRBD1
abundance: .
j_gene: TRBJ2-1
CDR3aa: CATSRDLGQGYNEQFF
CDR3nt: TGTGCCACCAGCAGAGATCTGGGACAGGGCTACAATGAGCAGTTCTTC

v_gene: TRBV9
d_gene: TRBD2
abundance: .
j_gene: TRBJ2-2
CDR3aa: CASSVGEGRVAGELFF
CDR3nt: TGTGCCAGCAGCGTAGGGGAGGGGAGGGTCGCCGGGGAGCTGTTTTTT

v_gene: TRBV30
d_gene: .
abundance: .
j_gene: TRBJ1-5
CDR3aa: CAWSYGGLQPQHF
CDR3nt: TGTGCCTGGAGCTACGGGGGGTTGCAGCCCCAGCATTTT

v_gene: TRBV10-3
d_gene: TRBD2
abundance: .
j_gene: TRBJ2-7
CDR3aa: CAISESVAGGEEQYF
CDR3nt: TGTGCCATCAGTGAGTCGGTAGCGGGGGGGGAGGAGCAGTACTTC

v_gene: TRBV15
d_gene: .
abundance: .
j_gene: TRBJ2-7
CDR3aa: CATSRDIVQGYEQYF
CDR3nt: TGTGCCACCAGCAGAGATATCGTGCAGGGCTACGAGCAGTACTTC

v_gene: TRBV9
d_gene: TRBD1
abundance: .
j_gene: TRBJ1-2
CDR3aa: CASSVGDRGLFGGYTF
CDR3nt: TGTGCCAGCAGCGTGGGGGACAGGGGTCTGTTCGGTGGCTACACCTTC

v_gene: TRBV7-8
d_gene: TRBD1
abundance: .
j_gene: TRBJ2-2
CDR3aa: CASSKFIRDRGITGELFF
CDR3nt: TGTGCCAGCAGCAAATTTATCCGGGACAGGGGTATTACCGGGGAGCTGTTTTTT

v_gene: TRBV9
d_gene: .
abundance: .
j_gene: TRBJ1-3
CDR3aa: CASSVARGPGNTIYF
CDR3nt: TGTGCCAGCAGCGTAGCCAGGGGCCCTGGAAACACCATATATTTT

v_gene: TRBV19
d_gene: .
abundance: .
j_gene: TRBJ2-4
CDR3aa: CASSNPFGPGGNIQYF
CDR3nt: TGTGCCAGTAGTAACCCTTTCGGACCAGGCGGGAACATTCAGTACTTC

v_gene: TRBV4-1
d_gene: .
abundance: once
j_gene: TRBJ1-5
CDR3aa: CASSHFLYQPQHF
CDR3nt: TGCGCCAGCAGCCATTTTCTATATCAGCCCCAGCATTTT

v_gene: TRBV27
d_gene: TRBD1
abundance: .
j_gene: TRBJ1-5
CDR3aa: CASSLRTGGAQHF
CDR3nt: TGTGCCAGCAGTTTAAGGACAGGGGGCGCCCAGCATTTT

v_gene: TRBV19
d_gene: .
abundance: once
j_gene: TRBJ2-3
CDR3aa: CASSIFPGDVTDTQYF
CDR3nt: TGTGCCAGTAGTATATTTCCAGGGGATGTCACAGATACGCAGTATTTT

v_gene: TRBV7-2
d_gene: TRBD1
abundance: once
j_gene: TRBJ1-2
CDR3aa: CATGRDSSLPNYGYTF
CDR3nt: TGTGCCACAGGCCGGGACAGCTCCCTCCCTAACTATGGCTACACCTTC

v_gene: TRBV2
d_gene: TRBD1
abundance: few
j_gene: TRBJ1-1
CDR3aa: CASRQQGGNSEAFF
CDR3nt: TGTGCCAGCCGTCAACAGGGGGGGAACTCTGAAGCTTTCTTT

v_gene: TRBV6-4
d_gene: TRBD2
abundance: .
j_gene: TRBJ2-3
CDR3aa: CASSDPRVAGGDTQYF
CDR3nt: TGTGCCAGCAGTGATCCCCGGGTAGCGGGAGGAGATACGCAGTATTTT

v_gene: TRBV30
d_gene: .
abundance: .
j_gene: TRBJ1-5
CDR3aa: CAAGPAGGNQPQHF
CDR3nt: TGTGCCGCGGGCCCCGCGGGCGGCAATCAGCCCCAGCATTTT

v_gene: TRBV5-4
d_gene: .
abundance: once
j_gene: TRBJ2-5
CDR3aa: CASSLDREETQYF
CDR3nt: TGTGCCAGCAGCTTGGACAGGGAAGAGACCCAGTACTTC

v_gene: TRBV27
d_gene: .
abundance: .
j_gene: TRBJ1-6
CDR3aa: CASSFGGARGPNSPLHF
CDR3nt: TGTGCCAGCAGTTTCGGGGGGGCCCGCGGCCCGAATTCACCCCTCCACTTT

v_gene: TRBV10-3
d_gene: .
abundance: .
j_gene: TRBJ2-3
CDR3aa: CAISNRAGDTNTQYF
CDR3nt: TGTGCCATCAGTAACAGGGCGGGGGACACAAATACGCAGTATTTT

v_gene: TRBV11-1
d_gene: TRBD2
abundance: .
j_gene: TRBJ2-7
CDR3aa: CASSLFSGLAGSYEQYF
CDR3nt: TGTGCCAGCAGCTTATTCTCTGGACTAGCGGGCTCCTACGAGCAGTACTTC

v_gene: TRBV5-5
d_gene: .
abundance: once
j_gene: TRBJ2-7
CDR3aa: CASSRTAYEQYF
CDR3nt: TGTGCCAGCAGCAGGACAGCCTACGAGCAGTACTTC

v_gene: TRBV6-1
d_gene: .
abundance: .
j_gene: TRBJ2-3
CDR3aa: CASSEAPAGLGSADTQYF
CDR3nt: TGTGCCAGCAGTGAAGCTCCCGCGGGGCTGGGGAGCGCAGATACGCAGTATTTT

v_gene: TRBV29-1
d_gene: .
abundance: few
j_gene: TRBJ2-7
CDR3aa: CSAAGDRSSYEQYF
CDR3nt: TGCAGCGCGGCGGGGGACAGGAGCTCCTACGAGCAGTACTTC

v_gene: TRBV4-1
d_gene: .
abundance: few
j_gene: TRBJ2-3
CDR3aa: CASSQEVPGFGAQYF
CDR3nt: TGCGCCAGCAGCCAAGAGGTTCCCGGTTTCGGAGCGCAGTATTTT

v_gene: TRBV6-1
d_gene: .
abundance: .
j_gene: TRBJ1-1
CDR3aa: CASRQDTGLRAFF
CDR3nt: TGTGCCAGCAGGCAGGACACGGGCCTGCGAGCTTTCTTT

v_gene: TRBV4-2
d_gene: .
abundance: .
j_gene: TRBJ2-5
CDR3aa: CASSQGSRGPETQYF
CDR3nt: TGTGCCAGCAGCCAAGGGTCTAGAGGGCCTGAGACCCAGTACTTC